The 24 T cell receptor beta chains below come from one sample, sequenced in a study of blood T cell repertoires in COVID-19 (dated by TCRdb to 2018 to 2020). Libraries were made using the immunoSEQ multiplex PCR assay. The clones in this table, taken by TCRdb from immuneACCESS, are in-frame only. Not every clone is retained; where verified, under half of the shortfall comes from an unresolved V gene, and the cause of the rest is unknown. The table for this sample lists hundreds of thousands of clones; roughly 86% of them were counted only once. Of the sample, about 1% is held by the ten largest clones. Sequenced sample: PBMCs or T cells enriched from blood (not recorded which). Every receptor here comes from a woman in her twenties or thirties who had recovered from COVID-19.

This sequence joins TRBV19 and TRBJ2-3, with a weak D call TRBD2 (6 bases). Germline CDR1 is LNHDA and CDR2 is SQIVND (reference sequence). This CDR3 is built from 16 residues. V lost 6 bases, J lost 2 bases, and 18 bases lay in between. DNA of the CDR3: TGTGCCAGTAGACCTCTTACTAGCCGACCCACAGATACGCAGTATTTT. This codes for CASRPLTSRPTDTQYF.

This CDR3 reads CASSPRGILYEQYF. In DNA form, the CDR3 reads TGTGCCAGCAGCCCCCGGGGGATTCTATACGAGCAGTACTTC. This chain connects TRBV9 to TRBJ2-7, with TRBD2 as a possible D gene (6 bases). Germline CDR1 is SGDLS and CDR2 is YYNGEE. This CDR3 region has 14 residues. The V end was cut by 4 bases, the J end by 4 bases, with 15 bases between. Complete variable domain (other parts from reference TRBV9 and TRBJ2-7): DSGVTQTPKHLITATGQRVTLRCSPRSGDLSVYWYQQSLDQGLQFLIQYYNGEERAKGNILERFSAQQFPDLHSELNLSSLELGDSALYFCASSPRGILYEQYFGPGTRLTVT.

The chain links TRBV6-5 to TRBJ2-7; 7 nucleotides agree with TRBD1. This CDR3 is 15 amino acids long. Germline V gene data show CDR1 as MNHEY and CDR2 as SVGAGI. CDR3 protein: CASMKQGPIFYEQYF. The CDR3 DNA is TGTGCGTCGATGAAACAGGGGCCCATATTCTACGAGCAGTACTTC.

This clone was seen a handful of times. This chain connects TRBV18 to TRBJ1-1, with D maybe TRBD1 (6 bases). V was clipped by 4 bases and J by 2 bases, with 20 bases between them. The CDR3 runs 17 residues. Per the germline V gene, CDR1 is KGHSH and CDR2 is LQKENI. DNA for the CDR3: TGTGCCAGCTCACTATTAATGGTCGGGACACCAAACACTGAAGCTTTCTTT. This gives the protein CASSLLMVGTPNTEAFF.

The table lists this clone with a count of one. The V call is TRBV28, the J call TRBJ1-1, with D tentatively TRBD1 (6 bases). The germline V gene encodes CDR1 MDHEN and CDR2 SYDVKM. V was clipped by 1 base and J by 7 bases, with 10 bases between them. This CDR3 has 13 amino acids. CDR3: CASSLLGAVEAFF. The CDR3 DNA is TGTGCCAGCAGTTTATTGGGGGCAGTTGAAGCTTTCTTT.

The chain is built from TRBV3-1 (or the pseudogene TRBV3-2) and TRBJ2-7; weak D call: TRBD2 (6 bases). The V end was cut by 1 base, the J end by 2 bases, with 9 bases between. The CDR3 length is 14 residues. The germline V gene encodes CDR1 LGHDT and CDR2 YNNKEL (reference sequence). CDR3 DNA: TGTGCCAGCAGCCAAGTCCCGGGGGCCTACGAGCAGTACTTC. Amino acids: CASSQVPGAYEQYF.

The V and J genes are TRBV29-1 and TRBJ1-2; tentative D call: TRBD1 (6 bases). CDR1 and CDR2 from the germline V gene are SQVTM and ANQGSEA. Between the trimmed V and J ends, which lost 0 bases and 4 bases, there was a span of 12 bases. The CDR3 extends over 14 amino acids. CDR3 region: CSVEDPRRGYGYTF. CDR3 bases: TGCAGCGTTGAAGATCCCCGCAGGGGCTATGGCTACACCTTC.

V gene TRBV19 combines with J gene TRBJ1-5; 8 bases match TRBD1. This CDR3 contains 17 residues. Trimming cost V 5 bases and J 2 bases; bases outside gene matches: 11. Germline V lookup: CDR1 LNHDA, CDR2 SQIVND (reference sequence). The CDR3 here is CASSPQGAGDGNQPQHF. The DNA for the CDR3 is TGTGCCAGTAGTCCCCAGGGGGCAGGCGACGGCAATCAGCCCCAGCATTTT.

J is TRBJ2-7 and V is TRBV19; perhaps TRBD2 as D (5 bases). The V end lost 2 bases, the J end lost 4 bases, and 9 bases lay between the germline ends. The CDR3 runs to 13 residues. Germline CDR1 reads LNHDA; CDR2 reads SQIVND (reference sequence). CDR3 sequence (DNA): TGTGCCAGTAGTATACGTCTAGCTTACGAGCAGTACTTC. This translates into CASSIRLAYEQYF.

The V call is TRBV5-6, the J call TRBJ1-1, with unresolved D. There are 13 residues in the CDR3. Trimming stripped 4 bases from V and 7 bases from J, with 14 bases between. Germline V gene lookup returns CDR1 SGHDT and CDR2 YYEEEE. In DNA, the CDR3 is TGTGCCAGCAGCCCTGGGTCCGAGGATGAAGCTTTCTTT. Translating gives CASSPGSEDEAFF.

The rearrangement uses TRBV18 and TRBJ2-3; a possible D gene is TRBD1 (6 bases). V was shortened by 1 base and J by 2 bases, with 7 bases between the two germline ends. CDR3 size: 14 residues. Germline CDR1 reads KGHSH; CDR2 reads LQKENI. The CDR3 is CASSPRGPTDTQYF. The CDR3 nucleotides read TGTGCCAGCTCACCACGGGGGCCCACAGATACGCAGTATTTT. Full variable domain (outside the CDR3, taken from reference TRBV18 and TRBJ2-3): NAGVMQNPRHLVRRRGQEARLRCSPMKGHSHVYWYRQLPEEGLKFMVYLQKENIIDESGMPKERFSAEFPKEGPSILRIQQVVRGDSAAYFCASSPRGPTDTQYFGPGTRLTVL.

This chain links TRBV19 with TRBJ2-2; D is possibly TRBD2 (6 bases). The CDR3 runs 13 residues. The germline V gene encodes CDR1 LNHDA and CDR2 SQIVND (reference sequence). Between the trimmed V and J ends, which lost 8 bases and 3 bases, there was a span of 10 bases. Here the CDR3 reads CASGAGYTGELFF. The CDR3 region has the DNA TGTGCCAGTGGCGCGGGATACACCGGGGAGCTGTTTTTT. Looking up the rest from reference TRBV19 and TRBJ2-2 gives the full variable domain: DGGITQSPKYLFRKEGQNVTLSCEQNLNHDAMYWYRQDPGQGLRLIYYSQIVNDFQKGDIAEGYSVSREKKESFPLTVTSAQKNPTAFYLCASGAGYTGELFFGEGSRLTVL.

The chain links TRBV18 to TRBJ2-5; 7 bases agree with TRBD2. CDR1 and CDR2 from the germline V gene are KGHSH and LQKENI. With V trimmed by 0 bases and J by 3 bases, 7 bases remained unmatched. The CDR3 extends over 16 amino acids. The CDR3: CASSPPGLFAEETQYF. Here the CDR3 DNA reads TGTGCCAGCTCACCACCGGGACTATTCGCCGAAGAGACCCAGTACTTC.

V gene TRBV2 combines with J gene TRBJ2-2, with 10 nucleotides matching TRBD2. Germline CDR1 SNHLY, CDR2 FYNNEI. This CDR3 is 18 amino acids long. Trimming took 4 bases from V and 2 from J; bases not matched to a gene: 10. CDR3 protein: CASSGSIAGGSNTGELFF. The CDR3 nucleotides are TGTGCCAGCAGTGGAAGTATAGCGGGGGGCTCAAACACCGGGGAGCTGTTTTTT.

This clone was counted between two and nine times. The chain employs TRBV5-1 and TRBJ2-1, with 13 bases that match TRBD2. V dropped 4 bases and J dropped 9; count of bases not matched to a gene: 7. The CDR3 has 15 residues. Per the germline V gene, CDR1 is SGHRS and CDR2 is YFSETQ. The CDR3 DNA sequence: TGCGCCAGCAGCACAGGGACTAGCGGGAAGGGTGAGCAGTTCTTC. Protein product: CASSTGTSGKGEQFF.

The chain uses TRBV3-1 (or the pseudogene TRBV3-2) and TRBJ1-1; 8 bases map to TRBD1. Germline V gives CDR1 LGHDT, CDR2 YNNKEL (reference sequence). This CDR3 has 17 amino acids. The V segment lost 5 bases and the J segment 0 bases; nucleotides outside the gene matches: 11. The CDR3 loop is CASSSRDRHFLNTEAFF. In DNA, the CDR3 is TGTGCCAGCAGCTCCCGGGACAGGCACTTCCTGAACACTGAAGCTTTCTTT.

This rearrangement joins TRBV11-2 to TRBJ2-3; 7 bases line up with TRBD1. Germline CDR1 is SGHAT and CDR2 is FQNNGV. This CDR3 has 16 amino acids. With 1 base clipped from V and 4 bases from J, the junction kept 8 bases outside the gene matches. The CDR3 spells CASSLALRGNSDTQYF. The CDR3 DNA is TGTGCCAGCAGCTTAGCCCTCAGGGGGAACTCAGATACGCAGTATTTT.

The chain combines TRBV28 with TRBJ1-2; 7 nucleotides line up with TRBD1. The CDR3 consists of 13 residues. V was pared by 4 bases and J by 7 bases, with 6 bases of the junction left unmatched. From germline, CDR1 is MDHEN and CDR2 SYDVKM. CDR3 DNA: TGTGCCAGCAGTTCTTCAGGGGGGTTTGGCTACACCTTC. This codes for CASSSSGGFGYTF.

This clone showed up just a few times. This CDR3 fails to terminate in the conserved phenylalanine or tryptophan, so it likely reflects a read error. No DNA is shown, since the ends of the CDR3 on it are uncertain; the CDR3 is the one TCRdb lists. This chain links TRBV28 with TRBJ2-7; the table's D call of TRBD1 was not tested on the DNA. The CDR3 adds up to 10 amino acids, both ends counted. Germline CDR1 reads MDHEN; CDR2 reads SYDVKM. CDR3 sequence reads: CASSGGFLRL.

V and J are TRBV5-1 and TRBJ1-4; no reliable D call. Between the trimmed V and J ends, which lost 2 bases and 7 bases, there was a span of 12 bases. The CDR3 has 14 amino acids. The germline V gene encodes CDR1 SGHRS and CDR2 YFSETQ. The CDR3 DNA is TGCGCCAGCAGCTTCTCGGGTGCGGCTGAAAAACTGTTTTTT. Its protein is CASSFSGAAEKLFF.

The chain combines TRBV12-3 or TRBV12-4 with TRBJ1-1, with 8 bases fitting TRBD1. This CDR3 region has 13 residues. Trimming cost V 8 bases and J 5 bases; bases outside gene matches: 7. CDR3 sequence reads: CASGQGWMTEAFF. CDR3 sequence (DNA): TGTGCCAGCGGACAGGGTTGGATGACTGAAGCTTTCTTT.

The chain joins TRBV6-5 to TRBJ1-5; 9 bases agree with TRBD1. The CDR3 sequence is 15 residues long. V dropped 6 bases and J dropped 2; count of bases not matched to a gene: 5. The germline CDR1 and CDR2 sequences are MNHEY and SVGAGI. CDR3 DNA: TGTGCCAGCAGCATTAGGACAGGGGGCAATCAGCCCCAGCATTTT. Translating gives CASSIRTGGNQPQHF.

As concerns this clone: Germline is not matched at one junction end, which may reflect a read error. V and J are TRBV2 and TRBJ2-1; TRBD2 agrees at 10 bases. This CDR3 comprises 14 residues. Germline V gene data show CDR1 as SNHLY and CDR2 as FYNNEI. The DNA for the CDR3 is TGTGCCAGCAGAGAAGCGGGGGGGCGAAATGAGCAGTTCTTC. As protein: CASREAGGRNEQFF.

The rearrangement joins TRBV7-2 to TRBJ2-3; 10 bases map to TRBD2. Germline-derived CDR1 and CDR2 are SGHTA and FQGNSA. This CDR3 spans 16 amino acids. J was trimmed by 4 bases and V by 1 base; bases with no gene match: 5. The DNA for the CDR3 is TGTGCCAGCAGCTTAGTCCCAGCGGGGGGGCCAGATACGCAGTATTTT. Encoded protein: CASSLVPAGGPDTQYF.